Given below is one TCR beta chain in context. Its matching antigen is unknown. The data belong to a study of OX40 agonist ivuxolimab in advanced cancers. Across the whole study: Each dose-escalation patient presented with hepatocellular carcinoma, melanoma, renal cell or head and neck cancer.

The study, taken as a whole, reports: Averaging showed that CD8+ T cells had more expanded clones than CD4+ did. At doses 0.1 to 3.0 mg/kg, CD4+ and CD8+ clones expanded.

Trimming took 6 bases from V and 5 from J, leaving 11 bases between them. The CDR3 runs 14 residues. Germline CDR1 SNHLY, CDR2 FYNNEI. This table comes from immunoSEQ multiplex PCR, and its TCRdb copy is limited to in-frame clones, with some not included. The data contain under 90,000 clones, around 83% of them seen just once; the ten biggest clones take up approximately 2%. This clonotype was sampled from an adult with an advanced solid tumor such as melanoma, head and neck, liver or kidney cancer. The rearrangement links TRBV2 to TRBJ1-6; D possibly corresponds to TRBD1 (6 bases). This specimen was CD4+ or CD8+ T cells sorted from blood, taken in a trial of the OX40 agonist ivuxolimab. The CDR3 region has the DNA TGTGCCAGCAGCCTCAGGGGCCATAATTCACCCCTCCACTTT. Its protein product is CASSLRGHNSPLHF.